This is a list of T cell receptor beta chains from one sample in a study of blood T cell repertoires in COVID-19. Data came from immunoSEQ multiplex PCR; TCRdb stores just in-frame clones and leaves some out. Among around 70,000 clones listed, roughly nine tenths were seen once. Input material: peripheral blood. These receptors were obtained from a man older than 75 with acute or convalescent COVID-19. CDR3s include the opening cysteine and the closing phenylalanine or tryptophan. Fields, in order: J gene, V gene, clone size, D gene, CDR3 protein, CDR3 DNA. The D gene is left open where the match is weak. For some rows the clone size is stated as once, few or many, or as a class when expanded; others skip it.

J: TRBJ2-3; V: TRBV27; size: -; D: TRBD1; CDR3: CASSLGTALDTQYF; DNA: TGTGCCAGCAGTTTAGGGACAGCCCTGGATACGCAGTATTTT
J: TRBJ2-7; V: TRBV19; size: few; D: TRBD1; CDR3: CASSIKTGTYEQYF; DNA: TGTGCCAGTAGTATAAAGACAGGGACCTACGAGCAGTACTTC
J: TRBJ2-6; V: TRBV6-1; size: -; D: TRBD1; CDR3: CASSETPGQGAHGANVLTF; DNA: TGTGCCAGCAGTGAAACACCGGGACAGGGGGCGCATGGGGCCAACGTCCTGACTTTC
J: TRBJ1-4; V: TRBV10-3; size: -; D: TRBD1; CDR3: CAIRGTGSQEKLFF; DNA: TGTGCCATCAGGGGGACAGGAAGTCAGGAAAAACTGTTTTTT
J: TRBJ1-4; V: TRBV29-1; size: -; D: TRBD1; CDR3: CSAIGTGGEKLFF; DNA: TGCAGCGCTATCGGGACAGGGGGGGAAAAACTGTTTTTT
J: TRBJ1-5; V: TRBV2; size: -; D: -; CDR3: CASSELRQQPQHF; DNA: TGTGCCAGCAGTGAACTTCGACAACAGCCCCAGCATTTT
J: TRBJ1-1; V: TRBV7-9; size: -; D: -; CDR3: CASSRRDTEAFF; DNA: TGTGCCAGCAGCAGACGGGACACTGAAGCTTTCTTT
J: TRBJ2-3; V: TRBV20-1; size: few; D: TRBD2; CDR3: CSASGGVGTSGRNTQYF; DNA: TGCAGTGCTAGTGGGGGGGTAGGGACTAGCGGGCGGAATACGCAGTATTTT
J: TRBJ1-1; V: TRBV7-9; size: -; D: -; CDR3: CASSEQSKNTEAFF; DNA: TGTGCCAGCAGCGAGCAAAGCAAGAACACTGAAGCTTTCTTT
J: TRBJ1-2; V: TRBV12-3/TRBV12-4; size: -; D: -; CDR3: CASSPPGYGYTF; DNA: TGTGCCAGCAGTCCGCCGGGCTATGGCTACACCTTC
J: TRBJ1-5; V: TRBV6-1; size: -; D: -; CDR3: CASSEGAGHQPQHF; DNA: TGTGCCAGCAGTGAAGGGGCAGGGCATCAGCCCCAGCATTTT
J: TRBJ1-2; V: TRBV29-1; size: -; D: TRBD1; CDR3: CSVEEQGDGYTF; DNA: TGCAGCGTTGAGGAACAGGGGGACGGCTACACCTTC
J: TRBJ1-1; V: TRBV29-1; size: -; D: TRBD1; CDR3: CSGGQGMNTEAFF; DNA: TGCAGCGGGGGACAGGGGATGAACACTGAAGCTTTCTTT
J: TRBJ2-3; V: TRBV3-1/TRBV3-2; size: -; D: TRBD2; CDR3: CASSRTSGRDTQYF; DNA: TGTGCCAGCAGCCGGACTAGCGGGAGGGATACGCAGTATTTT
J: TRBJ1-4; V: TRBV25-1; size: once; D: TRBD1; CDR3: CASSGFSGTGNEKLFF; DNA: TGTGCCAGCAGTGGGTTCTCCGGGACAGGGAATGAAAAACTGTTTTTT
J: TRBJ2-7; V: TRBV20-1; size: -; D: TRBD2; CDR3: CSASGLAVETTYEQYF; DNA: TGCAGTGCTAGTGGACTAGCGGTCGAGACAACGTACGAGCAGTACTTC
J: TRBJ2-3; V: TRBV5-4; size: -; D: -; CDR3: CASSPGHLKSPDTQYF; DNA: TGTGCCAGCAGCCCCGGACACCTAAAGTCCCCAGATACGCAGTATTTT
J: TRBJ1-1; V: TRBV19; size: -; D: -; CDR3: CASSEIGRNTEAFF; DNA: TGTGCCAGTAGCGAAATAGGGAGGAACACTGAAGCTTTCTTT
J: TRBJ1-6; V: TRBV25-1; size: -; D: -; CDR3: CASSSTGFESLHF; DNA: TGTGCCAGCAGTAGTACAGGGTTTGAATCCCTCCACTTT
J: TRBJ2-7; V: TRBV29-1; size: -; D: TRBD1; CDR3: CSTRQGHEQYF; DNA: TGCAGCACTAGACAGGGTCACGAGCAGTACTTC
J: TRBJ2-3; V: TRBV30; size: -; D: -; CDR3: CAWSGSGGTQYF; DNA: TGTGCCTGGAGTGGGTCAGGGGGGACGCAGTATTTT
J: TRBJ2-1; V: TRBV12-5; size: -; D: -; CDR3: CASLIRASSYNEQFF; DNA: TGTGCTAGTTTAATCAGGGCGAGCTCCTACAATGAGCAGTTCTTC
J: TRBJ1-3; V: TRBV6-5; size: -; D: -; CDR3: CASQGTGNTIYF; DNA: TGTGCCAGCCAGGGGACTGGAAACACCATATATTTT
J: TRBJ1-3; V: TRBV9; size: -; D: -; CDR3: CASSVGQASGNTIYF; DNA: TGTGCCAGCAGCGTAGGACAGGCCTCTGGAAACACCATATATTTT
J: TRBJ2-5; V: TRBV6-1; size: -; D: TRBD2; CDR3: CASSEGPGLAGGETQYF; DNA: TGTGCCAGCAGTGAAGGCCCGGGACTAGCGGGGGGAGAGACCCAGTACTTC
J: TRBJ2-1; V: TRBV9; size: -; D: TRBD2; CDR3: CASSGGTSGRNEQFF; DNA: TGTGCCAGCAGCGGCGGGACTAGCGGGAGGAATGAGCAGTTCTTC
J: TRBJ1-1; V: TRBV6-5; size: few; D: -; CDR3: CASIRGTEAFF; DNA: TGTGCCAGTATACGCGGCACTGAAGCTTTCTTT
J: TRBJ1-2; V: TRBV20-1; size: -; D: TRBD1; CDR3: CSASTGDNYGYTF; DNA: TGCAGTGCGAGTACAGGGGATAACTATGGCTACACCTTC
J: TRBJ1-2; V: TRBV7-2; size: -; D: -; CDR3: CASSQAGGYGYTF; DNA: TGTGCCAGCAGTCAAGCAGGTGGCTATGGCTACACCTTC
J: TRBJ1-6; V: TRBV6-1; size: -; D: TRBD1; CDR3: CASSDGDSPIPPLHF; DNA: TGTGCCAGCAGTGACGGGGACAGCCCGATTCCACCCCTCCACTTT
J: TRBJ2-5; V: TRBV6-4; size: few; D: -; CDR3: CARLDRQETQYF; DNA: TGTGCCAGACTGGACAGACAAGAGACCCAGTACTTC
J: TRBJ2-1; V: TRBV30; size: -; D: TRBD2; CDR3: CAGSGTSGRAGEQFF; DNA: TGTGCCGGGTCCGGGACTAGCGGGAGGGCCGGTGAGCAGTTCTTC
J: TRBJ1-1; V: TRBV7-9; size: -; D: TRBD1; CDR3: CASSLGTGGRTEAFF; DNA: TGTGCCAGCAGCTTAGGGACAGGGGGCAGGACTGAAGCTTTCTTT
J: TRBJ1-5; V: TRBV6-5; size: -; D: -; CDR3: CASSRSYSNQPQHF; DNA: TGTGCCAGCAGTAGGAGTTATAGCAATCAGCCCCAGCATTTT
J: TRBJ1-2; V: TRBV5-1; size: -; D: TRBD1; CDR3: CASSSGGTGSYGYTF; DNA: TGCGCCAGCAGCTCAGGCGGGACAGGGTCGTATGGCTACACCTTC
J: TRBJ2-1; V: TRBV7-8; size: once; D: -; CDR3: CASSSRDSSPYNEQFF; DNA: TGTGCCAGCAGCTCCCGGGACTCCTCACCCTACAATGAGCAGTTCTTC
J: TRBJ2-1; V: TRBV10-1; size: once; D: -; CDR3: CASSPGPGGEQFF; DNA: TGCGCCAGCAGTCCTGGGCCGGGGGGCGAGCAGTTCTTC
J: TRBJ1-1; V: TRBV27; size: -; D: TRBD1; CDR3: CASSFWDRGQSTEAFF; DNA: TGTGCCAGCAGTTTCTGGGACAGGGGGCAATCGACTGAAGCTTTCTTT
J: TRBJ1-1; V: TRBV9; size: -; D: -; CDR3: CASSPSGTRRNTEAFF; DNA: TGTGCCAGCAGCCCTAGTGGGACACGACGGAACACTGAAGCTTTCTTT
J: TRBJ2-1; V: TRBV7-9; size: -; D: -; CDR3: CASSPGSYNEQFF; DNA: TGTGCCAGCAGCCCTGGGAGTTACAATGAGCAGTTCTTC
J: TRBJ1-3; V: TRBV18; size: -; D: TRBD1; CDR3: CASSPGQGARSGNTIYF; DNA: TGTGCCAGCTCCCCCGGACAGGGGGCCAGGTCTGGAAACACCATATATTTT
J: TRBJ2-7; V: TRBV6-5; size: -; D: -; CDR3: CASSYSLQAYEQYF; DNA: TGTGCCAGCAGTTACAGTCTCCAGGCCTACGAGCAGTACTTC
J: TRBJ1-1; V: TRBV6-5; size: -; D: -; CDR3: CASSQKGVRAFF; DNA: TGTGCCAGCAGCCAAAAAGGGGTCCGGGCTTTCTTT
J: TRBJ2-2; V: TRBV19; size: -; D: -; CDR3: CASSPIPGQANTGELFF; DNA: TGTGCCAGTAGTCCGATTCCGGGACAAGCGAACACCGGGGAGCTGTTTTTT
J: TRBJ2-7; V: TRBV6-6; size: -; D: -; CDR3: CASSSPHEGYGEQYF; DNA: TGTGCCAGCAGTTCCCCCCACGAGGGTTACGGCGAGCAGTACTTC